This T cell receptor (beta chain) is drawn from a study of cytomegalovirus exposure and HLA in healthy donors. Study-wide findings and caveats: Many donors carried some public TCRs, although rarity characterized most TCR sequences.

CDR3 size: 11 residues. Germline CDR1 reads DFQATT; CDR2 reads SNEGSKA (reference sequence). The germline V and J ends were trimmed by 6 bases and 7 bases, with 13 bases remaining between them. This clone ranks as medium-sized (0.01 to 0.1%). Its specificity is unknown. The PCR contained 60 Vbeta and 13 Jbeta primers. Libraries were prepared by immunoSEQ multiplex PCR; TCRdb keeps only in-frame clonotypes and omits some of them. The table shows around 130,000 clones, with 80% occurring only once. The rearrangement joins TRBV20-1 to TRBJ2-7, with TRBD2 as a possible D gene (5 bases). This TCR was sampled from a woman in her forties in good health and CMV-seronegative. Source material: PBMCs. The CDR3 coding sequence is TGCAGTGCGGGAGACCCGGGAGAGCAGTACTTC. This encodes CSAGDPGEQYF.